Listed below are T cell receptor beta chains from one sample, sequenced in a study of PD-L1 blockade in urothelial cancer. Sequenced by immunoSEQ multiplex PCR; TCRdb stores in-frame clones only, minus some. The sample records 85,000 to 100,000 clones, 90% being singletons. The sequencing here drew on PBMCs, taken around atezolizumab (anti-PD-L1) treatment. Source of these receptors: a man in his sixties with urothelial cancer. Each CDR3 is given with its conserved first and last residue. The D gene is left open where the match is weak. The listing skips clone size in some rows; elsewhere it reads once, few, many or a size class.

size | D | J | V | length | DNA | CDR3
NA | NA | TRBJ2-2 | TRBV19 | 15 | TGTGCCAGTAGTATTCAACATACGAACACCGGGGAGCTGTTTTTT | CASSIQHTNTGELFF
NA | TRBD1 | TRBJ1-2 | TRBV5-6 | 14 | TGTGCCAGCAGCGGGGACAGGGGGTACTATGGCTACACCTTC | CASSGDRGYYGYTF
NA | TRBD1 | TRBJ2-5 | TRBV10-2 | 15 | TGCGCCAGCAGTGATCGACAGGGGCGCCAAGAGACCCAGTACTTC | CASSDRQGRQETQYF
NA | TRBD1 | TRBJ2-7 | TRBV6-1 | 13 | TGTGCCACAGGTGGTCAGGGGGCCTACGAGCAGTACTTC | CATGGQGAYEQYF
NA | TRBD1 | TRBJ2-7 | TRBV27 | 16 | TGTGCCAGCAACCTCCCCCCCGGACAGGAAAACTACGAGCAGTACTTC | CASNLPPGQENYEQYF
NA | TRBD1 | TRBJ2-5 | TRBV5-1 | 16 | TGCGCCAGCAGCAGCGGGACAGGGTACTGGGAGGAGACCCAGTACTTC | CASSSGTGYWEETQYF
NA | TRBD2 | TRBJ2-1 | TRBV28 | 16 | TGTGCCAGCAGTTTAAGGGGACTAGCGGGAGCTTATGAGCAGTTCTTC | CASSLRGLAGAYEQFF
NA | TRBD2 | TRBJ2-1 | TRBV2 | 15 | TGTGCCAGCAGCTTTAGCGGGGGGGAGTACAATGAGCAGTTCTTC | CASSFSGGEYNEQFF
NA | TRBD2 | TRBJ2-1 | TRBV7-8 | 15 | TGTGCCAGCAGTTCGACGGGGGGAGAATACAATGAGCAGTTCTTC | CASSSTGGEYNEQFF
NA | TRBD1 | TRBJ1-2 | TRBV7-2 | 13 | TGTGCCAGCACCGTAGACAGGGACCATGGCTACACCTTC | CASTVDRDHGYTF
NA | NA | TRBJ2-3 | TRBV2 | 14 | TGTGCCAGCAGGGCGGGACGTCGGGGAGATACGCAGTATTTT | CASRAGRRGDTQYF
once | TRBD1 | TRBJ2-7 | TRBV19 | 14 | TGTGCCAGTAGTATCTGGACAGGGGGCGACGAGCAGTACTTC | CASSIWTGGDEQYF
NA | TRBD1 | TRBJ1-4 | TRBV4-3 | 16 | TGCGCCAGCAGCCAAGAAGTCGGGACAGGAACTGAAAAACTGTTTTTT | CASSQEVGTGTEKLFF
once | NA | TRBJ2-7 | TRBV19 | 13 | TGTGCCAGTAGTAAGGGCGAGGGCTACGAGCAGTACTTC | CASSKGEGYEQYF
NA | NA | TRBJ2-3 | TRBV2 | 14 | TGTGCCAGCAGCCCCCGGACTGGCACAGATACGCAGTATTTT | CASSPRTGTDTQYF
NA | TRBD2 | TRBJ2-3 | TRBV29-1 | 12 | TGCAGCGTTGCTAGCGGGACAGATACGCAGTATTTT | CSVASGTDTQYF
NA | NA | TRBJ1-2 | TRBV18 | 11 | TGTGCCAGCTCAGATGACATGAGCTACACCTTC | CASSDDMSYTF
NA | NA | TRBJ1-2 | TRBV7-2 | 14 | TGTGCCAGCAGCTTATCCTCCCGAGAGGATGGCTACACCTTC | CASSLSSREDGYTF
NA | NA | TRBJ2-1 | TRBV5-1 | 17 | TGCGCCAGCAGCTTGGATTTACAGGGAAGCTCCTACAATGAGCAGTTCTTC | CASSLDLQGSSYNEQFF
NA | NA | TRBJ2-1 | TRBV5-1 | 17 | TGCGCCAGCAGCTCCGGCAGACACTCGAGCTCCTACAATGAGCAGTTCTTC | CASSSGRHSSSYNEQFF
NA | NA | TRBJ2-2 | TRBV2 | 15 | TGTGCCAGCAAAGCCCGGGGGACTAACACCGGGGAGCTGTTTTTT | CASKARGTNTGELFF
NA | NA | TRBJ2-2 | TRBV7-2 | 16 | TGTGCCAGCAGCGTACAGAGTCCCGCGAACACCGGGGAGCTGTTTTTT | CASSVQSPANTGELFF
NA | NA | TRBJ1-1 | TRBV2 | 14 | TGTGCCAGCAGTGAAGGGGGGGTGAACACTGAAGCTTTCTTT | CASSEGGVNTEAFF
NA | NA | TRBJ1-1 | TRBV6-5 | 15 | TGTGCCAGCAGTTACTCGGAGAATCTGAACACTGAAGCTTTCTTT | CASSYSENLNTEAFF
NA | TRBD1 | TRBJ2-1 | TRBV5-1 | 15 | TGCGCCAGCAGCTTAGGACAGGGCTCCTACAATGAGCAGTTCTTC | CASSLGQGSYNEQFF
NA | NA | TRBJ1-1 | TRBV5-4 | 15 | TGTGCCAGCAGCTTGGAGGCAGGGTCGGACACTGAAGCTTTCTTT | CASSLEAGSDTEAFF
NA | NA | TRBJ1-3 | TRBV11-2 | 12 | TGTGCCAGCAGCTTATACGGGGACACCATATATTTT | CASSLYGDTIYF
NA | NA | TRBJ1-5 | TRBV4-1 | 15 | TGCGCCAGCAGCCAAGATAGACAGCGATATCAGCCCCAGCATTTT | CASSQDRQRYQPQHF